This T cell receptor (beta chain) was captured by sequencing in a study of a mutant IDH1 vaccine in newly diagnosed glioma. Study context: Patients began vaccination 4-6 weeks after radiotherapy alone, or with temozolomide cycles. Males made up 62.5% and females about 38% of treated patients, whose mean age was approximately 41 years.

Comment on this clone: The antigen is undetermined.

The table came from immunoSEQ multiplex PCR; TCRdb's copy has only in-frame clones and leaves some out. The sample has about 27,000 clones, less than 90% seen once. Germline CDR1 is SGHVS and CDR2 is FNYEAQ. This CDR3 spans 12 amino acids. V shed 5 bases and J shed 4 bases, with 8 bases lying between them. Time point in this sample: week 35, safety follow-up. The vaccine gave 300 ug of a 20-mer mutant IDH1 peptide subcutaneously per dose. The V call is TRBV7-6, the J call TRBJ1-2; no clear D. The source of this sequence is a man aged 25 to 40 with glioma. Sequences were derived from PBMCs, sampled from a glioma patient whose treatment included an IDH1 peptide vaccine. The CDR3 DNA follows: TGTGCCAGCAGCCGATACACCTATGGCTACACCTTC. Its translation is CASSRYTYGYTF.